This TCR beta chain derives from a study of low-dose radiotherapy and immunotherapy resistance in tumors. This clonotype was counted many times. Gene-specific TRAV and TRBV primers were used for first-strand cDNA, covering alpha and beta chains. Using a constant-region primer together with a V-primer adapter, TCRs were subjected to roughly 18 PCR cycles of amplification. TCRdb ran MiXCR on the reads and lists one entry per CDR3 protein. The sample consists of tens of thousands of distinct CDR3 sequences, 9.4% of them appearing once. As to time point: before trial treatment. The TCR originated in a male donor with prostate cancer. The sample was PBMCs, taken before treatment.

In nucleotides, the CDR3 is TGTGCCAGCAGTTCCCTCGGACAGGGCGGGTGGGAGACCCAGTACTTC. Its translation: CASSSLGQGGWETQYF. The chain combines TRBV28 with TRBJ2-5, with 8 bases matching TRBD1. After removal of 4 bases from V and 5 bases from J, the junction contained 12 bases not matched to a gene. Germline V lookup: CDR1 MDHEN, CDR2 SYDVKM. CDR3 length: 16 residues.